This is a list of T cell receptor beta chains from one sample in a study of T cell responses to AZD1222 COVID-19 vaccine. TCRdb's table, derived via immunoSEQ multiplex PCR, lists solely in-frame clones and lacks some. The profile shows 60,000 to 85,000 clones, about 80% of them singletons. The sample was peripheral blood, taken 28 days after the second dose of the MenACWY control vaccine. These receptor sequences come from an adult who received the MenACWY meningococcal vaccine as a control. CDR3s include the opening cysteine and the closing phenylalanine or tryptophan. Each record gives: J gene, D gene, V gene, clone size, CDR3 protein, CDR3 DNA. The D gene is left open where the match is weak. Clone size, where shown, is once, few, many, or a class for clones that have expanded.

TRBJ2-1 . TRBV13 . CASSRSVGLVENEQFF TGTGCCAGCAGTCGTAGCGTAGGGCTAGTGGAAAATGAGCAGTTCTTC
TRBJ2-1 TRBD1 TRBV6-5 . CASSNRGPYNEQFF TGTGCCAGCAGTAACAGGGGGCCCTACAATGAGCAGTTCTTC
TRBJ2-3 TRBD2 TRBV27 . CASSLTGGTDTQYF TGTGCCAGCAGTTTAACGGGGGGGACAGATACGCAGTATTTT
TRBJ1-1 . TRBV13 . CASRSGPGAGDTEAFF TGTGCCAGCAGATCCGGTCCCGGGGCAGGGGATACTGAAGCTTTCTTT
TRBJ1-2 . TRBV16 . CASSHGGGLNYGYTF TGTGCCAGCAGCCACGGCGGGGGCCTTAACTATGGCTACACCTTC
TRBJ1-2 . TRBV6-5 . CATNRQGRTQDGYTF TGTGCCACTAACCGCCAAGGGAGGACCCAGGATGGCTACACCTTC
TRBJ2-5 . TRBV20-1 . CSASGGGQETQYF TGCAGTGCTAGTGGCGGAGGCCAAGAGACCCAGTACTTC
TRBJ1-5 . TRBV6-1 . CASSEALSNQPQHF TGTGCCAGCAGTGAAGCGCTTAGCAATCAGCCCCAGCATTTT
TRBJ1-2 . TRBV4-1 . CASSLSDSHPYGYTF TGCGCCAGCAGCCTTTCGGACAGCCACCCGTATGGCTACACCTTC
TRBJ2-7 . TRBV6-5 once CASSYSGAYEQYF TGTGCCAGCAGTTACTCCGGAGCTTACGAGCAGTACTTC
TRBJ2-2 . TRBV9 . CASSVRAGELFF TGTGCCAGCAGCGTAAGAGCCGGGGAGCTGTTTTTT
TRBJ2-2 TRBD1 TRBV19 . CASSSDRGLLTGELFF TGTGCCAGTAGCTCCGACAGGGGCCTCCTCACCGGGGAGCTGTTTTTT
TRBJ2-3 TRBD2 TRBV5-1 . CASSLGTSGRNTDTQYF TGCGCCAGCAGCTTGGGGACTAGCGGGAGGAACACAGATACGCAGTATTTT
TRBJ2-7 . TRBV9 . CAVTRAGYEQYF TGTGCCGTGACGAGGGCAGGGTATGAGCAGTACTTC
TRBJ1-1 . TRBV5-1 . CASSLDVNGGDTEAFF TGCGCCAGCAGCTTGGATGTAAATGGGGGTGACACTGAAGCTTTCTTT
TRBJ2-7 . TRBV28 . CASRPQGKDEQYF TGTGCCAGCAGGCCGCAGGGGAAGGACGAGCAGTACTTC
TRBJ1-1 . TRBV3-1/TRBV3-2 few CASSQEGLPTAEAFF TGTGCCAGCAGCCAAGAAGGTCTCCCGACGGCTGAAGCTTTCTTT
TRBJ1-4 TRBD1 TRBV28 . CASSSRTGGTNEKLFF TGTGCCAGCAGTTCACGGACAGGGGGCACTAATGAAAAACTGTTTTTT
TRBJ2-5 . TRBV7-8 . CASSLGLREYQETQYF TGTGCCAGCAGCTTGGGCTTAAGGGAATACCAAGAGACCCAGTACTTC
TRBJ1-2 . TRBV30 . CAWSVQHYGYTF TGTGCCTGGAGTGTACAGCACTATGGCTACACCTTC
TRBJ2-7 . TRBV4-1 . CASSQDYTEKSYEQYF TGCGCCAGCAGCCAAGATTACACAGAGAAGTCCTACGAGCAGTACTTC
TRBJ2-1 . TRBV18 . CASSPLSQAYNEQFF TGTGCCAGCTCACCACTTTCCCAGGCCTACAATGAGCAGTTCTTC
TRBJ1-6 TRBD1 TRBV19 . CASSIEAGGSPLHF TGTGCCAGTAGTATAGAAGCAGGGGGATCACCCCTCCACTTT
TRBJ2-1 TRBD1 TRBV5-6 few CASSSSGQVYNEQFF TGTGCCAGCAGCTCCTCCGGACAGGTTTACAATGAGCAGTTCTTC
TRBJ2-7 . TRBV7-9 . CASSFPGDNSEQYF TGTGCCAGCAGCTTCCCGGGGGACAATTCCGAGCAGTACTTC
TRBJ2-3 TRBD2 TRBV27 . CASSLGLAGVTDTQYF TGTGCCAGCAGCCTAGGACTAGCGGGGGTCACAGATACGCAGTATTTT